This record looks at one TCR beta chain sequence and its context. The antigen is unknown. The data belong to a study of T cell repertoires in cytomegalovirus infection. TCRdb analysed the reads with MiXCR anew, one entry per CDR3 protein. The sample holds some 800,000 distinct CDR3 sequences, about 31% seen once. Study-wide findings and caveats: Carriers of CMV and the relevant HLA type were discriminated by public TCR beta frequency.

The V and J ends lost 0 bases and 4 bases respectively, with 6 bases between them. The CDR3 contains 13 residues. Germline values: CDR1 ENHRY, CDR2 SYGVKD. The material sequenced was cultured CD8+ T cells from PBMCs, taken from culture after CMV antigen stimulation. The rearrangement links TRBV10-3 to TRBJ1-1; maybe TRBD1 (6 bases). This sequence originates from a human donor in good health (CMV status not recorded). Some clones in this sample may be carry-over from other donors' samples. The CDR3 protein is CAISESGATEAFF. The DNA for the CDR3 is TGTGCCATCAGTGAGTCGGGGGCCACTGAAGCTTTCTTT.